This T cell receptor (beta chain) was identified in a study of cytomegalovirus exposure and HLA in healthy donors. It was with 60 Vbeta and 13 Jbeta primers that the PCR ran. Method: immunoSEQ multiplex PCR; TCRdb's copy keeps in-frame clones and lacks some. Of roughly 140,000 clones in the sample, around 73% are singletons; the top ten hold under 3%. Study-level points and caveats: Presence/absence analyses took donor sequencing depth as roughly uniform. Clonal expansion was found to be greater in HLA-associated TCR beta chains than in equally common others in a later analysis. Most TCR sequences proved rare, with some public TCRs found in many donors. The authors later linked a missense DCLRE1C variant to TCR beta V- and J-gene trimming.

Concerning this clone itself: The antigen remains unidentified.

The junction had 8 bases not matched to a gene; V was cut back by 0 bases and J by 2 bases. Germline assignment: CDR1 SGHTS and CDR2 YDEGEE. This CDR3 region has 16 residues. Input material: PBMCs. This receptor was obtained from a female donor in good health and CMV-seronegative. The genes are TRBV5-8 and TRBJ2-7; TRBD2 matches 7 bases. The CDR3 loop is CASSLAMASGPYEQYF. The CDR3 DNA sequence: TGTGCCAGCAGCTTGGCCATGGCTAGCGGCCCCTACGAGCAGTACTTC.